This T cell receptor beta chain comes out of a study of T cells after yellow fever vaccination. Study summary: The authors prepared low-cell-number fractions using SMART-Seq v4 Ultra Low Input. Notes on the study in general: Among primary-vaccination clones, most reappeared after the booster, at 95% to 96% for CD4 and around 90% for CD8.

Turning to this clonotype: Its target is not known.

In making TCR cDNA, 5'RACE template switching added a universal primer site and UMIs to it. MiXCR, run by TCRdb on the 5' RACE reads, gives a single entry per CDR3 protein. The table has 250,000 to 300,000 distinct CDR3 sequences, 10% to 15% seen once. V was cut by 6 bases and J by 2 bases, with 17 bases left in between. The CDR3 is 17 amino acids. Germline CDR1 and CDR2: SGHAT and FQNNGV. This chain connects TRBV11-2 to TRBJ1-6, with no clear D. This receptor was taken from a man aged 25-40 years who received the YFV17D yellow fever vaccine. The material was CD4+ T cells sorted from PBMCs, obtained 45 days after the yellow fever booster vaccination. The CDR3 nucleotides read TGTGCCAGCAGTTCGAGAGAGGTGGTTACCTATAATTCACCCCTCCACTTT. It codes for CASSSREVVTYNSPLHF.